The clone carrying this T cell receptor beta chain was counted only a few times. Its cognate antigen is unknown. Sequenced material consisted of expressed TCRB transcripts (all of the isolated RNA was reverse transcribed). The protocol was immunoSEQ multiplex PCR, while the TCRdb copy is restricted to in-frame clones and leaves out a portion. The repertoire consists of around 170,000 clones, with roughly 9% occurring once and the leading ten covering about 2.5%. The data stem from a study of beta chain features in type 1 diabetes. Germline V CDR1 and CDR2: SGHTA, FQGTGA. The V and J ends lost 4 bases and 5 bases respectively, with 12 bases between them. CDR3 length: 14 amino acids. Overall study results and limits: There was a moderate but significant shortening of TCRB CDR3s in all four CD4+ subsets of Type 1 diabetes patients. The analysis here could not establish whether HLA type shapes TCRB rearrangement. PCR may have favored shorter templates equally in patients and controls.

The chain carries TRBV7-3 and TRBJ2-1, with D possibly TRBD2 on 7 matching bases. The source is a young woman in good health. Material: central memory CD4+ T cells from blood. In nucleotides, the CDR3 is TGTGCCAGCAGCTCCCCGGGGGGCAACAATGAGCAGTTCTTC. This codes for CASSSPGGNNEQFF.